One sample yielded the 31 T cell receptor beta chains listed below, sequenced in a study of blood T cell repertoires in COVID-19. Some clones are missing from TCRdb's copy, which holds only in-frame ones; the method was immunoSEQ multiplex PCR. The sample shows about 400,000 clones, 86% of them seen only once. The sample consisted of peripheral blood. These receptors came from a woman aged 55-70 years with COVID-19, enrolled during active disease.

CDR3 protein: CASSYPGGNSPLHF. The CDR3 bases are TGTGCCAGCAGTTACCCCGGGGGGAATTCACCCCTCCACTTT. This chain links TRBV6-6 with TRBJ1-6; perhaps TRBD1 as D (5 bases). Germline V gives CDR1 MNHNY, CDR2 SVGAGI (reference sequence). This CDR3 region has 14 residues. Between the trimmed V and J ends, which lost 2 bases and 7 bases, there was a span of 9 bases.

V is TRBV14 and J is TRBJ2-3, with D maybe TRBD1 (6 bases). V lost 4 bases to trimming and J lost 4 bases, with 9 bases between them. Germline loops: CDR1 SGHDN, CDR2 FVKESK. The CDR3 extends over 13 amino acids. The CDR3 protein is CASSRQGSDTQYF. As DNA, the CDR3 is TGTGCCAGCAGCCGTCAGGGGTCAGATACGCAGTATTTT.

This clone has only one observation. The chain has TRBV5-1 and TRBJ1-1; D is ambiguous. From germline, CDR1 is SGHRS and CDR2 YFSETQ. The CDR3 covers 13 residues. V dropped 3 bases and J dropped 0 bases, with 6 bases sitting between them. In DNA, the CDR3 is TGCGCCAGCAGCTCACTAATGAACACTGAAGCTTTCTTT. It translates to CASSSLMNTEAFF.

CDR3 DNA: TGTGCCAGCAGGGGAGATACAGATACGCAGTATTTT. This encodes CASRGDTDTQYF. The rearrangement links TRBV2 to TRBJ2-3; TRBD2 might be the D (5 bases). The germline CDR1 and CDR2 sequences are SNHLY and FYNNEI. The V end was cut by 6 bases, the J end by 3 bases, with 7 bases between. The CDR3 length is 12 residues.

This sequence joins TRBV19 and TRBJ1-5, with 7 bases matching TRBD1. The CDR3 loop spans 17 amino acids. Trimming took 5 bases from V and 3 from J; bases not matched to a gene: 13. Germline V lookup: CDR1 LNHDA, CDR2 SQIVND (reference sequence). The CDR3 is CASSLLRGDSYNQPQHF. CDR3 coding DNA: TGTGCCAGTAGTCTATTGCGGGGGGACAGCTACAATCAGCCCCAGCATTTT.

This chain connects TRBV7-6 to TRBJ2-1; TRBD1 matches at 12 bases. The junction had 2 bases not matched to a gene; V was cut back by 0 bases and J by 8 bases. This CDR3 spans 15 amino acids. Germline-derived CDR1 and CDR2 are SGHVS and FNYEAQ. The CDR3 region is CASSLAGTGGHEQFF. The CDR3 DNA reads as TGTGCCAGCAGCTTAGCGGGGACAGGGGGCCATGAGCAGTTCTTC.

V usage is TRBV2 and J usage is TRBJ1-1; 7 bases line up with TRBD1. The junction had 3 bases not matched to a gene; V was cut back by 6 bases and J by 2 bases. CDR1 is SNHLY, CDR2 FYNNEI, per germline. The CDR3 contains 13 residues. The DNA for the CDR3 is TGTGCCAGCAGAGGGGACAGAAACACTGAAGCTTTCTTT. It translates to CASRGDRNTEAFF.

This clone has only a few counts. The CDR3 sequence: CASSPSGNEKLFF. The DNA of the CDR3 is TGTGCCAGCAGTCCCTCGGGGAATGAAAAACTGTTTTTT. V and J are TRBV6-5 and TRBJ1-4; no firm D call. Germline V CDR1 and CDR2: MNHEY, SVGAGI. Deletions cut 5 bases from V and 5 bases from J, with 9 bases between. This CDR3 contains 13 residues.

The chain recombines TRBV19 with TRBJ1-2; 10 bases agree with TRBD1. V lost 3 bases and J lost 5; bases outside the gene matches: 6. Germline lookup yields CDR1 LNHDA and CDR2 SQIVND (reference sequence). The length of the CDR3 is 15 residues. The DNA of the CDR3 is TGTGCCAGTAGTATCTGGACAGGGGGTAGGTATGGCTACACCTTC. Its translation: CASSIWTGGRYGYTF.

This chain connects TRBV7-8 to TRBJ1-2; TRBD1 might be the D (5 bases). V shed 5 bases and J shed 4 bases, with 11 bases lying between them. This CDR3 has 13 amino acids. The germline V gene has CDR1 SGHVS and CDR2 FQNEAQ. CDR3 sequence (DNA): TGTGCCAGCAGCCTGGGGGGAAGCTATGGCTACACCTTC. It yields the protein CASSLGGSYGYTF. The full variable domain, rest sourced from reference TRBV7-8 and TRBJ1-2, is GAGVSQSPRYKVAKRGQDVALRCDPISGHVSLFWYQQALGQGPEFLTYFQNEAQLDKSGLPSDRFFAERPEGSVSTLKIQRTQQEDSAVYLCASSLGGSYGYTFGSGTRLTVV.

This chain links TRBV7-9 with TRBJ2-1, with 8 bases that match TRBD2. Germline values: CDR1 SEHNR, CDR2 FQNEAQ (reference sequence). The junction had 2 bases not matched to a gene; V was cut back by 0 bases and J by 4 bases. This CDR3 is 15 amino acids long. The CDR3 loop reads CASSLASGIYNEQFF. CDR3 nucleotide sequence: TGTGCCAGCAGCTTAGCTAGCGGGATTTACAATGAGCAGTTCTTC.

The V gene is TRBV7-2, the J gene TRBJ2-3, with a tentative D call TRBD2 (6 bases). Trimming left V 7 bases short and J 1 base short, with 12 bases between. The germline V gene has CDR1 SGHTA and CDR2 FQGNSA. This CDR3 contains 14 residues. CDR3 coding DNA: TGTGCCAGCACCCGGGACTTTCGCACAGATACGCAGTATTTT. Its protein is CASTRDFRTDTQYF. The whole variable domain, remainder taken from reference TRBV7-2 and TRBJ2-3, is GAGVSQSPSNKVTEKGKDVELRCDPISGHTALYWYRQSLGQGLEFLIYFQGNSAPDKSGLPSDRFSAERTGGSVSTLTIQRTQQEDSAVYLCASTRDFRTDTQYFGPGTRLTVL.

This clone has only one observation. Here the CDR3 reads CASSDPPGQYF. The CDR3 DNA reads TGCGCCAGCAGTGACCCCCCCGGGCAGTACTTC. V and J are TRBV10-2 and TRBJ2-7, with unresolved D. This CDR3 has 11 amino acids. The germline V gene has CDR1 WSHSY and CDR2 SAAADI. The V end lost 3 bases, the J end lost 9 bases, and 9 bases lay between the germline ends.

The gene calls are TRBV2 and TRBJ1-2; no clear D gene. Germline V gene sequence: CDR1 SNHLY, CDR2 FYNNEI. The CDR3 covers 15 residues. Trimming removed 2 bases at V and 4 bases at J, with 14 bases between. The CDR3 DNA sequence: TGTGCCAGCAGTGAAAGGTTCCAGGACTCCTATGGCTACACCTTC. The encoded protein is CASSERFQDSYGYTF.

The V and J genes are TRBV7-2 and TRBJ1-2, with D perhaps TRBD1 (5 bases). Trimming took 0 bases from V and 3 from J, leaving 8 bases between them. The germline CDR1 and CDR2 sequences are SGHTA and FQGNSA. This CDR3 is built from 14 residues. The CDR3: CASSLAGRDYGYTF. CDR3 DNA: TGTGCCAGCAGCTTAGCGGGCAGGGACTATGGCTACACCTTC.

The CDR3 loop reads CASSLGLAGFVYEQYF. The CDR3 region has the DNA TGTGCCAGCAGCCTCGGACTAGCGGGGTTTGTCTACGAGCAGTACTTC. The chain employs TRBV11-2 and TRBJ2-7, with 12 positions matching TRBD2. This CDR3 contains 16 residues. The J segment lost 3 bases and the V segment lost 5 bases, leaving 8 bases of the junction unmatched. Germline assignment: CDR1 SGHAT and CDR2 FQNNGV.

CDR3 residues: CSVTRGSNQPQHF. The CDR3 DNA reads as TGCAGCGTTACCAGAGGAAGCAATCAGCCCCAGCATTTT. V gene TRBV29-1 combines with J gene TRBJ1-5; D unresolved. Between the trimmed V and J ends, which lost 5 bases and 1 base, there was a span of 9 bases. The germline gives CDR1 SQVTM, CDR2 ANQGSEA. This CDR3 spans 13 amino acids.

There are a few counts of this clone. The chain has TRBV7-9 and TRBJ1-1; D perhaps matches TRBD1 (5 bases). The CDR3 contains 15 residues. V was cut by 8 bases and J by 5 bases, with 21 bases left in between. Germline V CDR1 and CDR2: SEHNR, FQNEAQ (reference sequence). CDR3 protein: CASVDRGRGGTEAFF. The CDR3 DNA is TGTGCCAGCGTCGACCGGGGGAGGGGAGGAACTGAAGCTTTCTTT.

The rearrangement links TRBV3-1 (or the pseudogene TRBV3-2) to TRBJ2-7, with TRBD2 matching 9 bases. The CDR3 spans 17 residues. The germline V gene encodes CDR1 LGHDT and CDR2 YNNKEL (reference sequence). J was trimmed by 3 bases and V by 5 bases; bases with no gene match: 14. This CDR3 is CASSYEAGGLHRYEQYF. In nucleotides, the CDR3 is TGTGCCAGCAGCTACGAGGCGGGGGGGCTTCATCGCTACGAGCAGTACTTC.

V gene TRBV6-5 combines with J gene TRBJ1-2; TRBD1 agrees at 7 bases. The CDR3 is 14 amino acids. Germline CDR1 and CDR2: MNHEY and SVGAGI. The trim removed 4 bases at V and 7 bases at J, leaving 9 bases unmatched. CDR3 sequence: CASSFSEGAGGYTF. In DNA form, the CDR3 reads TGTGCCAGCAGTTTCTCGGAGGGGGCGGGTGGCTACACCTTC.

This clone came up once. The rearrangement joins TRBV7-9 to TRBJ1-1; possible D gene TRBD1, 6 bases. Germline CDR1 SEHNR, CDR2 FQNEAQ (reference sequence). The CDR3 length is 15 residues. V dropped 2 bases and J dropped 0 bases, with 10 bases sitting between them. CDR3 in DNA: TGTGCCAGCAGCTTATGGGAGGGGGTGAACACTGAAGCTTTCTTT. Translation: CASSLWEGVNTEAFF.

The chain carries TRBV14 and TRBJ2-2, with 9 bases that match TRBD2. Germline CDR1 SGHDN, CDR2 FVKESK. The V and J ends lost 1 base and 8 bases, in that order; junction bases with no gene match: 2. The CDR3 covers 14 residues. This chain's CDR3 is CASSQGTSVGELFF. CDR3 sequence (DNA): TGTGCCAGCAGCCAAGGGACTAGCGTGGGGGAGCTGTTTTTT.

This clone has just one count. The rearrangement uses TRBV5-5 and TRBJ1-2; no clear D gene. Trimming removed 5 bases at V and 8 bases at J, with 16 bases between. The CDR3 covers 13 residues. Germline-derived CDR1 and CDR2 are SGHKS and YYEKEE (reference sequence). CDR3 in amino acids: CASSPPGVWGYTF. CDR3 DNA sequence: TGTGCCAGCAGTCCCCCGGGTGTGTGGGGCTACACCTTC.

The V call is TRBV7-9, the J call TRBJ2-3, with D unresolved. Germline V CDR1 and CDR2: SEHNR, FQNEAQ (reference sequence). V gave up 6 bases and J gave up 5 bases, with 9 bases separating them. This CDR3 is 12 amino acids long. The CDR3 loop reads CASSLLGDTQYF. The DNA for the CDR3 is TGTGCCAGCAGTCTCCTAGGAGATACGCAGTATTTT. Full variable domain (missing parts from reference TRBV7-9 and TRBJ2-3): DTGVSQNPRHKITKRGQNVTFRCDPISEHNRLYWYRQTLGQGPEFLTYFQNEAQLEKSRLLSDRFSAERPKGSFSTLEIQRTEQGDSAMYLCASSLLGDTQYFGPGTRLTVL.

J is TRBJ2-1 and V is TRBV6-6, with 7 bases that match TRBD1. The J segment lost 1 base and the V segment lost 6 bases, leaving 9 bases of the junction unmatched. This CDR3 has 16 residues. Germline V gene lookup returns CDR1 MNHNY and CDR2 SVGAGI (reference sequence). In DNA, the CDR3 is TGTGCCAGCAGCCGAGGACAGGACCTATCCTACAATGAGCAGTTCTTC. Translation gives CASSRGQDLSYNEQFF.

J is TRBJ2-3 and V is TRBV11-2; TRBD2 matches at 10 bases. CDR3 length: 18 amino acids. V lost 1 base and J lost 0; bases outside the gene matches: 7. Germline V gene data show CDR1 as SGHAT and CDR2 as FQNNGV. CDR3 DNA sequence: TGTGCCAGCAGCTTAGGAAAGCGGGGGGGACCTAGCACAGATACGCAGTATTTT. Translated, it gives CASSLGKRGGPSTDTQYF.

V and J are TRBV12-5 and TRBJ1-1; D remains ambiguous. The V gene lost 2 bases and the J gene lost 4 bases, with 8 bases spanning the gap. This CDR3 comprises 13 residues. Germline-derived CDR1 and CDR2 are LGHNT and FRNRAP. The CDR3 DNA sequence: TGTGCTAGTGGTTTGAGTAGCGGCACTGAAGCTTTCTTT. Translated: CASGLSSGTEAFF.

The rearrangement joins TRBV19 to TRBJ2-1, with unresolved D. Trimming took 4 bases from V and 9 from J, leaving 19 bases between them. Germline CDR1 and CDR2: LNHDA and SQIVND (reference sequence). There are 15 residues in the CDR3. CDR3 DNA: TGTGCCAGTAGTAACGAAATCACGGGTAGTAGTGAGCAGTTCTTC. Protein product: CASSNEITGSSEQFF.

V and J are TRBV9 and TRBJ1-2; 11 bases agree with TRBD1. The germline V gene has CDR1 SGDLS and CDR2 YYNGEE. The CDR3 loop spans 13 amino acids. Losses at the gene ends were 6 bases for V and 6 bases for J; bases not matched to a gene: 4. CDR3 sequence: CASNRDRGNGYTF. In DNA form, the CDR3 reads TGTGCCAGCAACCGGGACAGGGGGAATGGCTACACCTTC.

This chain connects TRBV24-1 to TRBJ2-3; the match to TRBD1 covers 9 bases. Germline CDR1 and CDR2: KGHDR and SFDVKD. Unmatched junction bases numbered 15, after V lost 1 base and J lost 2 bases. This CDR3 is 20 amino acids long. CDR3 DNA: TGTGCCACCAGTGATTTAGTTGGTGGACAGGGGCATTTTCACACAGATACGCAGTATTTT. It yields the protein CATSDLVGGQGHFHTDTQYF.

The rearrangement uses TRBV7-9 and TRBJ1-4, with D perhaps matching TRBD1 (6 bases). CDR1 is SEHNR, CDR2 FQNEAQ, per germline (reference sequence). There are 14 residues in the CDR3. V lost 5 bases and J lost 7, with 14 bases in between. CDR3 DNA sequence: TGTGCCAGCAGCCCCTCAGGGGTGGTTGAAAAACTGTTTTTT. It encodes CASSPSGVVEKLFF.